Below are 24 T cell receptor beta chains sequenced from a single sample in a study of blood T cell repertoires in COVID-19. This table comes from immunoSEQ multiplex PCR, and its TCRdb copy is limited to in-frame clones, with some not included. The sample lists tens of thousands of clones, roughly 90% occurring once. The sequencing sample was made of peripheral blood. All receptors come from a man in his 70s with active or convalescent COVID-19.

This chain links TRBV6-2 or TRBV6-3 with TRBJ1-4, with D unclear. Trimming took off 4 bases at V and 8 bases at J, with 14 bases between the two ends. The CDR3 totals 14 residues. Germline V lookup: CDR1 MNHEY, CDR2 SVGEGT. The CDR3 DNA reads as TGTGCCAGCAGTTCCGGAGAGGGTGCGGAAAAACTGTTTTTT. It is translated as CASSSGEGAEKLFF.

The chain employs TRBV18 and TRBJ2-1, with TRBD2 identical over 10 bases. After removal of 3 bases from V and 5 bases from J, the junction contained 4 bases not matched to a gene. CDR3 length equals 15 residues. Germline-derived CDR1 and CDR2 are KGHSH and LQKENI. The DNA for the CDR3 is TGTGCCAGCTCACCGCTAGCGGGAGCCGACAATGAGCAGTTCTTC. It codes for CASSPLAGADNEQFF.

V usage is TRBV6-5 and J usage is TRBJ2-3; D perhaps matches TRBD2 (6 bases). Germline CDR1 MNHEY, CDR2 SVGAGI. V was cut by 2 bases and J by 2 bases, with 8 bases left in between. The CDR3 contains 14 residues. The CDR3 DNA follows: TGTGCCAGCAGTTACGCGGGAACCACAGATACGCAGTATTTT. Translation gives CASSYAGTTDTQYF.

This sequence joins TRBV5-6 and TRBJ2-2; TRBD1 agrees at 7 bases. The germline CDR1 and CDR2 sequences are SGHDT and YYEEEE. The CDR3 contains 14 residues. V shed 2 bases and J 6 bases; nucleotides not matched to a gene: 4. The CDR3 DNA reads as TGTGCCAGCAGCTTTTACAGGGGACCCGGGGAGCTGTTTTTT. The encoded protein is CASSFYRGPGELFF.

The sample holds one count of this clone. The V gene is TRBV5-1, the J gene TRBJ2-3; the D gene is possibly TRBD1 (6 bases). There are 15 residues in the CDR3. V was trimmed by 0 bases and J by 4 bases, leaving 12 bases between them. The germline V gene has CDR1 SGHRS and CDR2 YFSETQ. In DNA, the CDR3 is TGCGCCAGCAGCTTGGGGGGGCAGGGTGCAGATACGCAGTATTTT. Translating gives CASSLGGQGADTQYF.

V usage is TRBV2 and J usage is TRBJ2-3, with D perhaps matching TRBD1 (5 bases). The CDR3 consists of 15 residues. Trimming cost V 3 bases and J 1 base, with 11 bases left between them. Germline V gene lookup returns CDR1 SNHLY and CDR2 FYNNEI. CDR3 amino acids: CASSEQGSGTDTQYF. As DNA, the CDR3 is TGTGCCAGCAGTGAGCAGGGAAGCGGCACAGATACGCAGTATTTT.

The DNA for the CDR3 is TGTGCCAGCAGTCCGACATCCCTCCGGGAGCAGTACTTC. This encodes CASSPTSLREQYF. The gene calls are TRBV6-5 and TRBJ2-7; no definite D call. Germline CDR1 reads MNHEY; CDR2 reads SVGAGI. The CDR3 length is 13 residues. With 5 bases removed from V and 7 bases from J, the gap between germline ends came to 15 bases.

V and J are TRBV28 and TRBJ1-6, with D possibly TRBD1 on 5 matching bases. V was clipped by 10 bases and J by 7 bases, with 17 bases between them. The germline V gene encodes CDR1 MDHEN and CDR2 SYDVKM. The CDR3 is 14 residues long. The CDR3 region has the DNA TGTGCCACCCACTCCTTCCGGGGGAATTCACCCCTCCACTTT. It codes for CATHSFRGNSPLHF. The full variable domain, rest sourced from reference TRBV28 and TRBJ1-6, is DVKVTQSSRYLVKRTGEKVFLECVQDMDHENMFWYRQDPGLGLRLIYFSYDVKMKEKGDIPEGYSVSREKKERFSLILESASTNQTSMYLCATHSFRGNSPLHFGNGTRLTVT.

The rearrangement uses TRBV11-1 and TRBJ1-1, with unresolved D. The CDR3 consists of 14 residues. CDR1 is SGHAT, CDR2 FQDESV, per germline (reference sequence). V was shortened by 5 bases and J by 1 base, with 11 bases between the two germline ends. CDR3 in DNA: TGTGCCAGCAGCGCCGGAGTTTGGAACACTGAAGCTTTCTTT. As protein: CASSAGVWNTEAFF.

The gene calls are TRBV2 and TRBJ1-5; a possible D gene is TRBD1 (6 bases). The CDR3 totals 12 residues. Trimming took 6 bases from V and 7 from J, leaving 10 bases between them. Germline loops: CDR1 SNHLY, CDR2 FYNNEI. DNA for the CDR3: TGTGCCAGCAGGGACAGTCGGCAGCCCCAGCATTTT. It yields the protein CASRDSRQPQHF.

The chain has TRBV19 and TRBJ1-3; 7 bases agree with TRBD1. This CDR3 is built from 18 residues. The germline V gene has CDR1 LNHDA and CDR2 SQIVND (reference sequence). V was clipped by 7 bases and J by 8 bases; unmatched bases: 23. For the CDR3, the DNA is TGTGCCAGTAACACCTCAAACCGGCGCCGGACAGGTCGTGACACCATATATTTT. Its translation is CASNTSNRRRTGRDTIYF.

The chain carries TRBV5-1 and TRBJ1-4; D call uncertain. CDR3 length: 16 amino acids. The germline V gene has CDR1 SGHRS and CDR2 YFSETQ. The V and J ends lost 0 bases and 0 bases respectively, with 9 bases between them. CDR3 DNA sequence: TGCGCCAGCAGCTTGGGAACGTTAGCAACTAATGAAAAACTGTTTTTT. It encodes CASSLGTLATNEKLFF.

This clone was detected once. V gene TRBV24-1 combines with J gene TRBJ1-1; 7 bases align to TRBD1. V was clipped by 9 bases and J by 1 base; unmatched bases: 4. The CDR3 spans 13 residues. Per germline, CDR1 KGHDR and CDR2 SFDVKD. The DNA for the CDR3 is TGTGCCACCGAGGGGGCCGAGAACACTGAAGCTTTCTTT. It yields the protein CATEGAENTEAFF.

This chain connects TRBV18 to TRBJ2-6; D is possibly TRBD1 (5 bases). Trimming pared 6 bases from V and 0 bases from J, leaving 12 bases between. CDR1 is KGHSH, CDR2 LQKENI, per germline. CDR3 size: 16 residues. CDR3 coding DNA: TGTGCCAGCTCGGGGCAAAGGGACTCTGGGGCCAACGTCCTGACTTTC. Protein product: CASSGQRDSGANVLTF.

The chain is built from TRBV7-2 and TRBJ2-2; perhaps TRBD1 as D (6 bases). The ends were cut back, 4 bases at V and 3 bases at J, with 6 bases in the middle. CDR1 is SGHTA and CDR2 is FQGNSA in the germline V gene. The CDR3 covers 13 residues. CDR3 protein: CASSYRDTGELFF. The CDR3 bases are TGTGCCAGCAGCTACAGGGACACCGGGGAGCTGTTTTTT.

The chain is built from TRBV27 and TRBJ2-1, with 10 bases lining up with TRBD2. V was clipped by 3 bases and J by 6 bases; unmatched bases: 5. This CDR3 comprises 15 residues. The germline V gene has CDR1 MNHEY and CDR2 SMNVEV (reference sequence). CDR3: CASSFLAGVPNEQFF. CDR3 bases: TGTGCCAGCAGTTTTCTAGCGGGAGTCCCCAATGAGCAGTTCTTC.

CDR3 in amino acids: CASSLQQTGNYGYTF. The DNA for the CDR3 is TGTGCCAGCAGTTTACAGCAGACAGGGAACTATGGCTACACCTTC. The chain joins TRBV28 to TRBJ1-2, with 7 bases identical to TRBD1. The CDR3 is 15 amino acids. V shed 2 bases and J 2 bases; nucleotides not matched to a gene: 5. Per the germline V gene, CDR1 is MDHEN and CDR2 is SYDVKM.

The rearrangement joins TRBV30 to TRBJ1-2; no definite D call. Germline V CDR1 and CDR2: GTSNPN, SVGIG (reference sequence). The ends were cut back, 2 bases at V and 0 bases at J, with 13 bases in the middle. The CDR3 contains 15 residues. CDR3 sequence reads: CAWSPYSSSNYGYTF. CDR3 sequence (DNA): TGTGCCTGGAGTCCCTACAGTTCCTCTAACTATGGCTACACCTTC. The complete variable domain, with remaining parts taken from reference TRBV30 and TRBJ1-2, reads SQTIHQWPATLVQPVGSPLSLECTVEGTSNPNLYWYRQAAGRGLQLLFYSVGIGQISSEVPQNLSASRPQDRQFILSSKKLLLSDSGFYLCAWSPYSSSNYGYTFGSGTRLTVV.

The rearrangement joins TRBV7-9 to TRBJ1-2; possible D gene TRBD1, 6 bases. From germline, CDR1 is SEHNR and CDR2 FQNEAQ (reference sequence). The length of the CDR3 is 15 residues. V lost 3 bases to trimming and J lost 2 bases, with 13 bases between them. The CDR3 DNA reads as TGTGCCAGCAGCTTGTACCTTACAGGGAACTATGGCTACACCTTC. This translates into CASSLYLTGNYGYTF. Filled out from reference TRBV7-9 and TRBJ1-2, the complete variable domain reads DTGVSQNPRHKITKRGQNVTFRCDPISEHNRLYWYRQTLGQGPEFLTYFQNEAQLEKSRLLSDRFSAERPKGSFSTLEIQRTEQGDSAMYLCASSLYLTGNYGYTFGSGTRLTVV.

This clone appeared a single time. The chain carries TRBV11-2 and TRBJ2-3, with 8 bases fitting TRBD1. Trimming took 5 bases from V and 5 from J; bases not matched to a gene: 6. The germline CDR1 and CDR2 sequences are SGHAT and FQNNGV. CDR3 size: 14 residues. The CDR3 nucleotides read TGTGCCAGCAGCATCGGACAGGGACTAGATACGCAGTATTTT. This sequence encodes CASSIGQGLDTQYF.

The V call is TRBV27, the J call TRBJ2-7, with D maybe TRBD2 (5 bases). With 6 bases removed from V and 3 bases from J, the gap between germline ends came to 15 bases. Germline values: CDR1 MNHEY, CDR2 SMNVEV (reference sequence). There are 14 residues in the CDR3. The CDR3 bases are TGTGCCAGCAGATCATGGGTGGAGGACTACGAGCAGTACTTC. Protein product: CASRSWVEDYEQYF.

The J gene is TRBJ1-2, the V gene TRBV27; no clear D. Trimming cost V 6 bases and J 0 bases, with 8 bases left between them. The CDR3 runs to 13 residues. Per the germline V gene, CDR1 is MNHEY and CDR2 is SMNVEV (reference sequence). CDR3 bases: TGTGCCAGCAGACGAGATTCTAACTATGGCTACACCTTC. Translation: CASRRDSNYGYTF.

CDR3 residues: CAIRETGSTDTQYF. DNA for the CDR3: TGTGCCATCAGGGAGACAGGGTCCACAGATACGCAGTATTTT. V and J are TRBV10-3 and TRBJ2-3; 7 bases are a match to TRBD1. Germline V gene lookup returns CDR1 ENHRY and CDR2 SYGVKD. Unmatched junction bases numbered 5, after V lost 6 bases and J lost 2 bases. This CDR3 is built from 14 residues.

The chain combines TRBV6-1 with TRBJ2-3; TRBD1 matches at 9 bases. V dropped 2 bases and J dropped 2; count of bases not matched to a gene: 11. From germline, CDR1 is MNHNS and CDR2 SASEGT. This CDR3 has 18 amino acids. Here the CDR3 reads CASSEKLSGTGFTDTQYF. The CDR3 DNA reads as TGTGCCAGCAGTGAAAAGTTGTCCGGGACAGGGTTCACAGATACGCAGTATTTT.